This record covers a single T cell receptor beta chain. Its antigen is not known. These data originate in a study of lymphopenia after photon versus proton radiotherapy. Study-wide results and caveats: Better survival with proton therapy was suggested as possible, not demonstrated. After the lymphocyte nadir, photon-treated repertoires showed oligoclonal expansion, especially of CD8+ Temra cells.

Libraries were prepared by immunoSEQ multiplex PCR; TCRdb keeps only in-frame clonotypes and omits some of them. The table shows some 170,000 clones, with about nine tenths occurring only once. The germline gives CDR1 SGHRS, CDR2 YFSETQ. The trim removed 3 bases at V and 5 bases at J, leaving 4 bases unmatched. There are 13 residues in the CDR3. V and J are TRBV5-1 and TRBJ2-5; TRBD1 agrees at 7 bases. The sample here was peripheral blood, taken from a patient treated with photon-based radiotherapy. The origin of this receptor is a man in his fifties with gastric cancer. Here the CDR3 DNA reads TGCGCCAGCAGCTCGACAGGGCTGGAGACCCAGTACTTC. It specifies CASSSTGLETQYF.